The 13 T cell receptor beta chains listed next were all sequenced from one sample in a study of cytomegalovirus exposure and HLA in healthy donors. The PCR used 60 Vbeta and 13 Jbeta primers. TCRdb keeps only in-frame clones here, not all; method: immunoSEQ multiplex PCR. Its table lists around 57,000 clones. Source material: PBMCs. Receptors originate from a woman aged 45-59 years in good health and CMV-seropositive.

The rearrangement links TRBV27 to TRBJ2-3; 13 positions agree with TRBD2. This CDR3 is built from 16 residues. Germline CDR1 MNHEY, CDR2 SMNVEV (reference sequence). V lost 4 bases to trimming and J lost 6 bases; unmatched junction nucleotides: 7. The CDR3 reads CASSSTTSGGWDTQYF. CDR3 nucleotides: TGTGCCAGCAGTTCCACGACTAGCGGGGGGTGGGATACGCAGTATTTT.

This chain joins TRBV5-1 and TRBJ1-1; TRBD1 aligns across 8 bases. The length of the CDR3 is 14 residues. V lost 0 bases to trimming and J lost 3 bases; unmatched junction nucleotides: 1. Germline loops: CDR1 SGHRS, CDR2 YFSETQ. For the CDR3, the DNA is TGCGCCAGCAGCTTGGACAGGGGGGACACTGAAGCTTTCTTT. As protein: CASSLDRGDTEAFF.

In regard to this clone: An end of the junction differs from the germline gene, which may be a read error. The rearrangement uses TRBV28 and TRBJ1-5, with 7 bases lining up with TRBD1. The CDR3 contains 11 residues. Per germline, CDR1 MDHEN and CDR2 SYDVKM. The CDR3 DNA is TGTGCCAGCAGTTTAGGGACAGCCCTAAATTTT. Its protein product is CASSLGTALNF.

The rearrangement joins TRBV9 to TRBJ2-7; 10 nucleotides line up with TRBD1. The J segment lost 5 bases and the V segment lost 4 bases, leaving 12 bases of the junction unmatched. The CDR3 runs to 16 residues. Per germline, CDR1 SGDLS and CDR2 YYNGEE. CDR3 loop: CASSPSGTGVVDEQYF. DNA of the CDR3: TGTGCCAGCAGCCCTTCGGGGACAGGGGTTGTCGACGAGCAGTACTTC.

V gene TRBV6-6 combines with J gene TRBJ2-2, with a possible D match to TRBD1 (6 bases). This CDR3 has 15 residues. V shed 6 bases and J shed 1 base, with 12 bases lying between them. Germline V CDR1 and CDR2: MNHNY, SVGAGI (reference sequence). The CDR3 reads CASRAGTLNTGELFF. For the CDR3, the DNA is TGTGCCAGCAGAGCCGGGACACTGAACACCGGGGAGCTGTTTTTT.

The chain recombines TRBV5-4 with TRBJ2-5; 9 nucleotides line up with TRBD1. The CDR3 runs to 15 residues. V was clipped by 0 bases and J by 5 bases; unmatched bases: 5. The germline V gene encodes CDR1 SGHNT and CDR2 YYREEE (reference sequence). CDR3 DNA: TGTGCCAGCAGCTTGGACAGGGGGCTAGTGGAGACCCAGTACTTC. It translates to CASSLDRGLVETQYF.

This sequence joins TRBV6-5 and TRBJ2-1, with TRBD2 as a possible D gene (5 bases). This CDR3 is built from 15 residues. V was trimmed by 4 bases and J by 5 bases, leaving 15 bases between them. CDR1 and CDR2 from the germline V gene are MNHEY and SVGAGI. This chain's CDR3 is CASSSPRILDNEQFF. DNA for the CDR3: TGTGCCAGCAGTTCCCCCAGGATACTAGACAATGAGCAGTTCTTC.

CDR3 protein: CASHSELSNTGELFF. DNA of the CDR3: TGTGCCAGTCATTCCGAGTTATCGAACACCGGGGAGCTGTTTTTT. This chain links TRBV19 with TRBJ2-2; D not certain. The germline CDR1 and CDR2 sequences are LNHDA and SQIVND (reference sequence). This CDR3 comprises 15 residues. V was shortened by 8 bases and J by 0 bases, with 13 bases between the two germline ends.

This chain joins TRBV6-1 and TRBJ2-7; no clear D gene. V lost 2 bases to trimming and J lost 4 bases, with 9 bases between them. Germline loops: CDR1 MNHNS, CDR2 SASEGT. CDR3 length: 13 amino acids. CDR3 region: CASSEKWRYEQYF. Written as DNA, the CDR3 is TGTGCCAGCAGTGAAAAGTGGCGGTACGAGCAGTACTTC.

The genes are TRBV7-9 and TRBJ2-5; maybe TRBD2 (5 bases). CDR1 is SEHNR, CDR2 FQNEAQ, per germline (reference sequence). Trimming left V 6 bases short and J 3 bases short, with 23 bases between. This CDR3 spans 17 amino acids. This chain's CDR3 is CASSRGPRADTKETQYF. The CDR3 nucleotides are TGTGCCAGCAGTCGCGGACCGAGAGCGGATACTAAAGAGACCCAGTACTTC.

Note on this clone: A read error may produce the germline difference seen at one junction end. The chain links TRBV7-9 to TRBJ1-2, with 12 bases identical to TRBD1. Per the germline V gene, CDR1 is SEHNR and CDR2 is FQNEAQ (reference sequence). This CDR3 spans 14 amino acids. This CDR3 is CASGAAGTGGLRPF. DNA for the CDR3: TGTGCCAGCGGGGCCGCGGGGACAGGGGGCTTAAGACCCTTC.

The CDR3 sequence: CASSLVRFGVYEQYF. The CDR3, as DNA: TGCGCCAGCAGCTTGGTCCGATTCGGGGTCTACGAGCAGTACTTC. The V and J genes are TRBV5-1 and TRBJ2-7; the D gene is possibly TRBD2 (5 bases). Between the trimmed V and J ends, which lost 0 bases and 3 bases, there was a span of 13 bases. CDR1 SGHRS and CDR2 YFSETQ come from the germline V gene. The CDR3 extends over 15 amino acids.

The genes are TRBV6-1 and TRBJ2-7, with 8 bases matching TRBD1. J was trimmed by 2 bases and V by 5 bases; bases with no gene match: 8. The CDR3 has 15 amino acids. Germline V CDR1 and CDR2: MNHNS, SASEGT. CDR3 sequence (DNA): TGTGCCAGCAGTAAAGGGGCAGGGGGCCCCTACGAGCAGTACTTC. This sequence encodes CASSKGAGGPYEQYF.